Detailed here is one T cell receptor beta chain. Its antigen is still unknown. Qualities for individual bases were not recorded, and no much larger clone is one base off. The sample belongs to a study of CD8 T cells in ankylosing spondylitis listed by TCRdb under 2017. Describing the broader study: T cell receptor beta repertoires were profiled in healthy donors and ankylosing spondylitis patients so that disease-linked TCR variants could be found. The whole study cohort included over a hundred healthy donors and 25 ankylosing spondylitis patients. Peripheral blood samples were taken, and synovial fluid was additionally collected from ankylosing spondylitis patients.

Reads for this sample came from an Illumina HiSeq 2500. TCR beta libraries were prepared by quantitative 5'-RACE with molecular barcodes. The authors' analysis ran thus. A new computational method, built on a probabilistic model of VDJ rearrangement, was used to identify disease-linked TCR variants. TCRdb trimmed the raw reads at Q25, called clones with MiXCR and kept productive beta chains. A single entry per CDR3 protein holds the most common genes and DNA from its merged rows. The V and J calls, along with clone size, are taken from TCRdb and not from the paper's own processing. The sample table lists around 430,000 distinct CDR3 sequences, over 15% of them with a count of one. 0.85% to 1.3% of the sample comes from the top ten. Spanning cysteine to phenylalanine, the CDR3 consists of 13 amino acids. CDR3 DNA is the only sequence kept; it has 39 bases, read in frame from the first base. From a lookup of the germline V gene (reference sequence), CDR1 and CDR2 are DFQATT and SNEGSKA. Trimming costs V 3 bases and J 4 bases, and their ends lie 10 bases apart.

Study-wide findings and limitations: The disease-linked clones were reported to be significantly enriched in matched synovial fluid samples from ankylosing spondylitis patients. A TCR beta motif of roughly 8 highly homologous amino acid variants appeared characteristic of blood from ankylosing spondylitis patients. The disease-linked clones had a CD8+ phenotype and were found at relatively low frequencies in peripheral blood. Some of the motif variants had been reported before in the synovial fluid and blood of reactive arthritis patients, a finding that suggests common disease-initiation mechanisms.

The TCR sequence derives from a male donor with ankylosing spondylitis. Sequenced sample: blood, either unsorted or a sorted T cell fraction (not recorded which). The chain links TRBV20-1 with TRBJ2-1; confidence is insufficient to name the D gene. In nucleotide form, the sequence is TGCAGTGCTAGGTTACCCAAATACAATGAGCAGTTCTTC. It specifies CSARLPKYNEQFF.